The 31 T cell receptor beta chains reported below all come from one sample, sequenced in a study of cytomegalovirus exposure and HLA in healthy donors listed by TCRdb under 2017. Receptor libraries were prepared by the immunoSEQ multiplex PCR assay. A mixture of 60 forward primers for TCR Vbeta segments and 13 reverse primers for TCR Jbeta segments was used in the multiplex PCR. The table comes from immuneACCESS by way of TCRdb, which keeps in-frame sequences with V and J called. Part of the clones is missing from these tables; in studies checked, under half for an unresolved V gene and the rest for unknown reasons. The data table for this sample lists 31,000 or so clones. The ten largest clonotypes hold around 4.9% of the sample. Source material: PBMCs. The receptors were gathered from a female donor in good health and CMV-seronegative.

CDR3 DNA: TGTGCCGGCCACCGGGGAGGTACTGAAGCTTTCTTT. It yields the protein CAGHRGGTEAFF. This sequence joins TRBV2 and TRBJ1-1; D is unclear. Germline CDR1 and CDR2: SNHLY and FYNNEI. Trimming took 11 bases from V and 5 from J, leaving 15 bases between them. CDR3 size: 12 residues. Supplemented by reference TRBV2 and TRBJ1-1, the full variable domain reads EPEVTQTPSHQVTQMGQEVILRCVPISNHLYFYWYRQILGQKVEFLVSFYNNEISEKSEIFDDQFSVERPDGSNFTLKIRSTKLEDSAMYFCAGHRGGTEAFFGQGTRLTVV.

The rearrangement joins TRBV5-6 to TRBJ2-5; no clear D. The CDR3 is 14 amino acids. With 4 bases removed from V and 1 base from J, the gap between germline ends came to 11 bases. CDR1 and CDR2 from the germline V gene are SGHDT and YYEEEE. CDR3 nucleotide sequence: TGTGCCAGCAGCCGCGGCGTCAGCCAAGAGACCCAGTACTTC. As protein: CASSRGVSQETQYF.

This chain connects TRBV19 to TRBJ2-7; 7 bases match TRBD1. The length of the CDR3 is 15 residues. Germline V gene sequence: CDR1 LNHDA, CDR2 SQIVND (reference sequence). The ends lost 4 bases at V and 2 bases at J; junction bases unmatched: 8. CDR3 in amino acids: CASSKVTGPTYEQYF. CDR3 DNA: TGTGCCAGTAGTAAAGTGACAGGGCCCACCTACGAGCAGTACTTC.

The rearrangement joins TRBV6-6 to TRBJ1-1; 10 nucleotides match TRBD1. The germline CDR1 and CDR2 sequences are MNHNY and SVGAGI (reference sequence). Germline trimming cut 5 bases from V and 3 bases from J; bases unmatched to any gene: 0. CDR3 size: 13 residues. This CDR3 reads CASSGQGDTEAFF. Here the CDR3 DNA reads TGTGCCAGCAGTGGACAGGGGGACACTGAAGCTTTCTTT.

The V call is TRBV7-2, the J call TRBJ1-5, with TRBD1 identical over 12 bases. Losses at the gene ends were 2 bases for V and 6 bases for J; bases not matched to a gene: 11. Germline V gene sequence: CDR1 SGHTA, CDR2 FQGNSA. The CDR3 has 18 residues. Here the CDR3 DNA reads TGTGCCAGCAGCTTATTTTCCGGGACAGGGGGCGTCGGTCAGCCCCAGCATTTT. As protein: CASSLFSGTGGVGQPQHF.

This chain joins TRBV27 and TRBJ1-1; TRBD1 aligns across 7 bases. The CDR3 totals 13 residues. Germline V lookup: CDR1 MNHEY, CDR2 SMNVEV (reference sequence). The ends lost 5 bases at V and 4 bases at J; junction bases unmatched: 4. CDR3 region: CASSRDRATEAFF. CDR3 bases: TGTGCCAGCAGTCGCGACAGGGCCACTGAAGCTTTCTTT.

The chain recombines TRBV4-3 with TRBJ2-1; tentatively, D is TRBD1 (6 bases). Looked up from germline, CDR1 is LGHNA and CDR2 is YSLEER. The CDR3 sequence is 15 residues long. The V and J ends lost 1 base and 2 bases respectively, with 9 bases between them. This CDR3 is CASSQGTDPYNEQFF. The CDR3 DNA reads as TGCGCCAGCAGCCAAGGGACAGATCCCTACAATGAGCAGTTCTTC.

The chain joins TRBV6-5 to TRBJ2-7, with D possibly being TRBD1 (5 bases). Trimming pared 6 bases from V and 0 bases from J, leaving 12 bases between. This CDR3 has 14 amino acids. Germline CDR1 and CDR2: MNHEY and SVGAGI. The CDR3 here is CASRFIGASYEQYF. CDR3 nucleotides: TGTGCCAGCAGATTTATAGGGGCCTCCTACGAGCAGTACTTC.

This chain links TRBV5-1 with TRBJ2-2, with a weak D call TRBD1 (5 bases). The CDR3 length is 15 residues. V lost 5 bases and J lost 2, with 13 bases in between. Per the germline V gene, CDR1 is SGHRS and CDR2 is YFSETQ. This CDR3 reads CASSQDSPNTGELFF. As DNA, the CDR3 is TGCGCCAGCAGTCAAGACAGTCCCAACACCGGGGAGCTGTTTTTT.

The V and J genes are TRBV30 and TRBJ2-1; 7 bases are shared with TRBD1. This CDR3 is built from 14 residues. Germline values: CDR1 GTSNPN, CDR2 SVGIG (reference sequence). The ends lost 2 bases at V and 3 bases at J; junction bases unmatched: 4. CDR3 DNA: TGTGCCTGGAGTCAAGGGACAGACTACAATGAGCAGTTCTTC. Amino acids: CAWSQGTDYNEQFF.

The CDR3 nucleotides read TGTGCCAGCAGCACCTTCGGGGGGATGAACACTGAAGCTTTCTTT. Translated, it gives CASSTFGGMNTEAFF. This chain connects TRBV9 to TRBJ1-1; perhaps TRBD1 as D (5 bases). CDR1 and CDR2 from the germline V gene are SGDLS and YYNGEE. The CDR3 is made up of 15 amino acids. V was pared by 4 bases and J by 0 bases, with 13 bases between.

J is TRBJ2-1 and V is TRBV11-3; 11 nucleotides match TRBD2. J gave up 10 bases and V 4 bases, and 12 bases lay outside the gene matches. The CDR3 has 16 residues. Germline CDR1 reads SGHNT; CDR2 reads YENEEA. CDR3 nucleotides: TGTGCCAGCAGCTCCCGTAGCGGGGGGGCCGGGTGGGAGCAGTTCTTC. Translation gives CASSSRSGGAGWEQFF.

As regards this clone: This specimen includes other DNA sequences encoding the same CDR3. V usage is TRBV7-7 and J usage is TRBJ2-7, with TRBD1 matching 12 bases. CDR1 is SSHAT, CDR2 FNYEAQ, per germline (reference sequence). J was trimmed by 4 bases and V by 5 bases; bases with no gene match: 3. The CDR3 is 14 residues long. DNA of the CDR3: TGTGCCAGCAGCCCGGGACAGGGGGCGTACGAGCAGTACTTC. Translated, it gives CASSPGQGAYEQYF.

DNA of the CDR3: TGTGCCAGCTCACCACCGGACAGTAGCTGGGGCTACACCTTC. Its translation: CASSPPDSSWGYTF. The J gene is TRBJ1-2, the V gene TRBV18; perhaps TRBD1 as D (6 bases). CDR3 length equals 14 residues. V was shortened by 0 bases and J by 8 bases, with 13 bases between the two germline ends. The germline V gene has CDR1 KGHSH and CDR2 LQKENI.

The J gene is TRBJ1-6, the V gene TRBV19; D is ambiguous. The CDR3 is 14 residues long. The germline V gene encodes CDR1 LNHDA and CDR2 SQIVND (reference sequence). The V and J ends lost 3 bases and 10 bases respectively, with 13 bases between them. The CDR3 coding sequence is TGTGCCAGTAGTATCTTACTGCGTATGTCACCCCTCCACTTT. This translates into CASSILLRMSPLHF.

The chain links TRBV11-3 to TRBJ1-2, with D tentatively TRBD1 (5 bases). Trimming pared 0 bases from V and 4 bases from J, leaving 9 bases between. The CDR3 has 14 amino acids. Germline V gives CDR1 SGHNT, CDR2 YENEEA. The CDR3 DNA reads TGTGCCAGCAGCTTAGATCAGGGAGGCTATGGCTACACCTTC. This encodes CASSLDQGGYGYTF.

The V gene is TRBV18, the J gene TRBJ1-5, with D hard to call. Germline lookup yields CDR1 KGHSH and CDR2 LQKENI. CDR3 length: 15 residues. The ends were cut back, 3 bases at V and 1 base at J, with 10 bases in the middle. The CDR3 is CASSPYTQSNQPQHF. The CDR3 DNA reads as TGTGCCAGCTCACCGTACACACAGAGCAATCAGCCCCAGCATTTT.

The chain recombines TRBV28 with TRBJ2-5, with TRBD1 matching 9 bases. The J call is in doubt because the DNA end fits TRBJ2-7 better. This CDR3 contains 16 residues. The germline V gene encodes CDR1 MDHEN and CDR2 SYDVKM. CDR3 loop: CASSLTGTGNSYEQYF. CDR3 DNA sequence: TGTGCCAGCAGTCTAACCGGGACAGGGAATTCCTACGAGCAGTACTTC.

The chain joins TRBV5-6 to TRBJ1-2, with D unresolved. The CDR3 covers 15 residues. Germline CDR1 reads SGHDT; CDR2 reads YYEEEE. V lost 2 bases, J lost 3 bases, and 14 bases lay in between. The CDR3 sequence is CASSFYEAIHYGYTF. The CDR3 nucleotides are TGTGCCAGCAGCTTCTATGAAGCCATCCACTATGGCTACACCTTC.

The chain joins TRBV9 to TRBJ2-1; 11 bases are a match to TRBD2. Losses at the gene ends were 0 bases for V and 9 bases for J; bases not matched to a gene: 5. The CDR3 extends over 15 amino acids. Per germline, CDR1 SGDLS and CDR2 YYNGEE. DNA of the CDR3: TGTGCCAGCAGCGTAGTAGCGGGGGGGCCGGTTGAGCAGTTCTTC. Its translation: CASSVVAGGPVEQFF.

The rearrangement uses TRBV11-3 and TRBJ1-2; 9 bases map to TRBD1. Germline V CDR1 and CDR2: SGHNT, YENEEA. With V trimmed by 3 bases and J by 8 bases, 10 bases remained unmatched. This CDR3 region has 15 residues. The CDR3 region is CASSLAGQGLGGYTF. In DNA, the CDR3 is TGTGCCAGCAGCTTGGCGGGACAGGGATTGGGCGGCTACACCTTC.

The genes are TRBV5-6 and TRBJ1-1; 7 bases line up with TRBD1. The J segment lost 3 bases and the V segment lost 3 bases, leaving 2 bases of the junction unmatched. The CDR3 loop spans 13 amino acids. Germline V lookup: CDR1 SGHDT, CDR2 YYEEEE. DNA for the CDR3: TGTGCCAGCAGCTACACAGGGGACACTGAAGCTTTCTTT. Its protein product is CASSYTGDTEAFF. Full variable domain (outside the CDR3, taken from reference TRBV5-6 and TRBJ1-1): DAGVTQSPTHLIKTRGQQVTLRCSPKSGHDTVSWYQQALGQGPQFIFQYYEEEERQRGNFPDRFSGHQFPNYSSELNVNALLLGDSALYLCASSYTGDTEAFFGQGTRLTVV.

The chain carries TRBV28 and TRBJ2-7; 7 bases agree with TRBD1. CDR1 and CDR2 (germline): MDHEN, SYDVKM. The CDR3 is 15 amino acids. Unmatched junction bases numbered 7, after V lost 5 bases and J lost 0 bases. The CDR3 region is CASSEGQAYSYEQYF. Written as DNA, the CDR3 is TGTGCCAGCAGTGAAGGACAGGCCTACTCCTACGAGCAGTACTTC.

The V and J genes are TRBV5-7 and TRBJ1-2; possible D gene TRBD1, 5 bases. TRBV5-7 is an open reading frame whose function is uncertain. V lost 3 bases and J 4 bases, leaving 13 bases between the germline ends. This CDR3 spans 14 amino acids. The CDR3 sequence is CASSYLRGLYGYTF. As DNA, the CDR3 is TGTGCCAGCAGCTACCTGCGGGGACTCTATGGCTACACCTTC.

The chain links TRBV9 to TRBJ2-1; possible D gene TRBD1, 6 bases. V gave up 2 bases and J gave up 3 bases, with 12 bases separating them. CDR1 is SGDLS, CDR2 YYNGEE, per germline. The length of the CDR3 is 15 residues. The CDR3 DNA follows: TGTGCCAGCAGCGTCCGGACAGACTACTACAATGAGCAGTTCTTC. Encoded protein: CASSVRTDYYNEQFF.

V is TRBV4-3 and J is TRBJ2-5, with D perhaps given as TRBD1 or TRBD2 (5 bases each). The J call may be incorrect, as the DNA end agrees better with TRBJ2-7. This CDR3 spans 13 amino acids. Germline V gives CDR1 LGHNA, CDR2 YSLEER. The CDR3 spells CASSQEGGGEQYF. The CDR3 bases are TGCGCCAGCAGCCAAGAGGGTGGGGGCGAGCAGTACTTC.

The CDR3 DNA follows: TGTGCCAGTAGGGGACTGGACTCCTACAATGAGCAGTTCTTC. It is translated as CASRGLDSYNEQFF. The chain combines TRBV19 with TRBJ2-1, with a possible D match to TRBD2 (6 bases). V shed 6 bases and J shed 0 bases, with 9 bases lying between them. Germline V gene data show CDR1 as LNHDA and CDR2 as SQIVND (reference sequence). The CDR3 has 14 amino acids. Full variable domain (rest looked up from reference TRBV19 and TRBJ2-1): DGGITQSPKYLFRKEGQNVTLSCEQNLNHDAMYWYRQDPGQGLRLIYYSQIVNDFQKGDIAEGYSVSREKKESFPLTVTSAQKNPTAFYLCASRGLDSYNEQFFGPGTRLTVL.

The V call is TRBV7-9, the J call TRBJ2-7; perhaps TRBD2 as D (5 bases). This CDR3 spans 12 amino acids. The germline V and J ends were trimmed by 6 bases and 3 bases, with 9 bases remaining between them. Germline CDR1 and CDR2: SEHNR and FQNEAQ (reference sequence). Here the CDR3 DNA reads TGTGCCAGCAGACTAGAGTACTACGAGCAGTACTTC. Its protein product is CASRLEYYEQYF.

CDR3: CASSLLAGGRSAYNEQFF. CDR3 DNA sequence: TGCGCCAGCAGCTTACTAGCGGGGGGCAGGAGCGCCTACAATGAGCAGTTCTTC. The J gene is TRBJ2-1, the V gene TRBV5-1; 12 nucleotides line up with TRBD2. This CDR3 is 18 amino acids long. Germline CDR1 reads SGHRS; CDR2 reads YFSETQ. Trimming took 2 bases from V and 2 from J; bases not matched to a gene: 8.

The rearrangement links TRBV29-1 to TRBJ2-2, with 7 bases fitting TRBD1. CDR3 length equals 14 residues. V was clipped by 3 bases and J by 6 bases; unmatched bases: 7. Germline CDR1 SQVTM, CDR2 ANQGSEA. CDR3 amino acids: CSVDLQGPAGELFF. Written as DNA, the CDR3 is TGCAGCGTTGACCTACAGGGGCCGGCCGGGGAGCTGTTTTTT.

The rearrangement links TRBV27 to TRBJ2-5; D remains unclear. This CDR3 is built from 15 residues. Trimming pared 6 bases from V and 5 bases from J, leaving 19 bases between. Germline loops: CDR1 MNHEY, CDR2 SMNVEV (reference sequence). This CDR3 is CASSQTGGSWETQYF. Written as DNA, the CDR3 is TGTGCCAGCAGCCAGACTGGCGGTTCCTGGGAGACCCAGTACTTC.